The subject of this entry is one T cell receptor beta chain. Random hexamers served to reverse transcribe roughly 0.45 to 1 ug RNA. The immunoSEQ assay covered 54 Vbeta and 13 Jbeta segments for CDR3. TCRdb re-analysed the immunoSEQ multiplex PCR reads in MiXCR, keeping a single row per CDR3 protein. The table records around 280,000 distinct CDR3 sequences, around 84% of them present only once. The sample comes from a study of CD8 T cells in Susac syndrome. The V and J ends lost 5 bases and 6 bases, in that order; junction bases with no gene match: 7. The CDR3 length is 15 residues. The germline CDR1 and CDR2 sequences are SQVTM and ANQGSEA. TCR beta sequencing was performed on blood CD8+ and CD4+ T cells. Bulk CD8+ and CD4+ cells came from magnetic negative isolation; CD8+ TEMRA by FACS.

This clonotype was sampled from a human donor with multiple sclerosis. The chain joins TRBV29-1 to TRBJ2-3; TRBD2 matches 14 bases. Sequenced: CD8+ T cells from PBMCs. The CDR3 region has the DNA TGCAGCGTTAAGGGACTAGCGGGAGCTTTCGATACGCAGTATTTT. It yields the protein CSVKGLAGAFDTQYF.